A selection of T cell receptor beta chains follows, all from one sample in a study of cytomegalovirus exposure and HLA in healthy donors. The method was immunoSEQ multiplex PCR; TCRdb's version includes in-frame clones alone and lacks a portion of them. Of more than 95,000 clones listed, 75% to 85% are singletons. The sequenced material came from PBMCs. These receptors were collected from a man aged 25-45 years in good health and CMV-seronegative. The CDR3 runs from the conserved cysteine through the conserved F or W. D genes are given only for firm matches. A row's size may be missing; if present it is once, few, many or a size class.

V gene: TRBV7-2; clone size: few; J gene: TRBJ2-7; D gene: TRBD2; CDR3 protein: CASSAGPREGYEQYF; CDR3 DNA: TGTGCCAGCAGCGCAGGCCCACGGGAGGGCTACGAGCAGTACTTC
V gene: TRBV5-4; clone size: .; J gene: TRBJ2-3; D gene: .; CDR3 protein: CASSLSGTLGNTQYF; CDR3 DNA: TGTGCCAGCAGCCTTTCCGGGACTCTCGGCAATACGCAGTATTTT
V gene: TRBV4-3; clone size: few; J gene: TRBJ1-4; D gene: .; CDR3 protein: CASSQEPLGAGEKLFF; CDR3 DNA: TGCGCCAGCAGCCAAGAGCCCTTGGGCGCGGGTGAAAAACTGTTTTTT
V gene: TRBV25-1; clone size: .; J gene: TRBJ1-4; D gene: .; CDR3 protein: CASSATGSGGKLFF; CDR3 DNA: TGTGCCAGCAGTGCCACAGGATCGGGCGGAAAACTGTTTTTT
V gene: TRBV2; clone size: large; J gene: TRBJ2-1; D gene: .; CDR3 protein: CASSELRNEQFF; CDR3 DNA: TGTGCCAGCAGTGAACTGCGGAATGAGCAGTTCTTC
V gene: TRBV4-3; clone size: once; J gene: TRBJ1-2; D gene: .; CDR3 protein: CASSLNPGTHRGYTF; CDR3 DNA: TGCGCCAGCAGCCTAAATCCCGGGACACACCGTGGCTACACCTTC
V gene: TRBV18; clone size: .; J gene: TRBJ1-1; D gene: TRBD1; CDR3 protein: CASSPETGLSPAFF; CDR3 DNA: TGTGCCAGCTCACCAGAGACAGGGTTGTCGCCGGCTTTCTTT
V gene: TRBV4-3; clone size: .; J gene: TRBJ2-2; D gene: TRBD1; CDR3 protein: CASSHGQGTGELFF; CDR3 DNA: TGCGCCAGCAGCCACGGACAGGGGACCGGGGAGCTGTTTTTT
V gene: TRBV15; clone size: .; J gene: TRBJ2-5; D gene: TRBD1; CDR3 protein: CATSSRGQGDVQQYF; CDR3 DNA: TGTGCCACCAGCTCCCGGGGACAGGGGGATGTCCAGCAGTACTTC
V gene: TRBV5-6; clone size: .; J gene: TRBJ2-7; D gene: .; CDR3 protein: CASSLGTVKQYF; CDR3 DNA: TGTGCCAGCAGCTTGGGGACAGTTAAGCAGTACTTC
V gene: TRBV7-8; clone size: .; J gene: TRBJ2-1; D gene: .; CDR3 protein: CASSLGGDRHEQFF; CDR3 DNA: TGTGCCAGCAGCTTAGGCGGGGATCGTCATGAGCAGTTCTTC
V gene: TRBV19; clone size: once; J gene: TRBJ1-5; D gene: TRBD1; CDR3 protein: CATRQGRQPQHF; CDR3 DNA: TGTGCCACCCGACAGGGACGACAGCCCCAGCATTTT
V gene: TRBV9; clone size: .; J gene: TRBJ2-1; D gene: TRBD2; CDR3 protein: CASSVRLTSGDNEQFF; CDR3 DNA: TGTGCCAGCAGCGTCCGTTTGACTAGCGGAGACAATGAGCAGTTCTTC
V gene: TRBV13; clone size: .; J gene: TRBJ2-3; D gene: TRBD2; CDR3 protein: CASSRWTSGGSSTDTQYF; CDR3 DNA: TGTGCCAGCAGCCGTTGGACTAGCGGGGGCTCTAGCACAGATACGCAGTATTTT
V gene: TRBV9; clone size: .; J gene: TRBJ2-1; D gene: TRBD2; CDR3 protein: CASSVDGGGPSEQFF; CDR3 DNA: TGTGCCAGCAGCGTAGATGGCGGGGGGCCTTCCGAGCAGTTCTTC
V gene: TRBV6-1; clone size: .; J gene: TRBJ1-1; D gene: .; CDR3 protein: CASRPNREITEAFF; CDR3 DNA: TGTGCCAGCAGGCCGAACAGGGAAATCACTGAAGCTTTCTTT
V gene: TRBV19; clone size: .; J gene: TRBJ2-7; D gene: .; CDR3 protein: CASSRSPDSGSQQYF; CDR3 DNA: TGTGCCAGTAGTAGATCCCCGGACAGTGGGAGCCAGCAGTACTTC
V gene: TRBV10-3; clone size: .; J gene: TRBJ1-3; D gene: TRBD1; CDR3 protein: CAISDADRAHSGNTIYF; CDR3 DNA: TGTGCCATCAGTGACGCGGACAGGGCCCACTCTGGAAACACCATATATTTT
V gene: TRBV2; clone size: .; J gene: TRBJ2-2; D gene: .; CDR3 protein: CASSWGQNTGELFF; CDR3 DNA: TGTGCCAGCAGTTGGGGACAAAACACCGGGGAGCTGTTTTTT
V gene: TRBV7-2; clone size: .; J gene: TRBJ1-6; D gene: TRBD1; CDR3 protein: CASSTRGAQGLHF; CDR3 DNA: TGTGCCAGCAGCACCCGCGGGGCACAGGGGCTCCACTTT
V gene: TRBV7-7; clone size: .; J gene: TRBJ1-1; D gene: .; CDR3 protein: CASSLDGGTEAFF; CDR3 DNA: TGTGCCAGCAGCTTAGACGGGGGGACTGAAGCTTTCTTT
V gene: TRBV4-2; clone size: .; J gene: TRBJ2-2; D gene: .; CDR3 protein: CASSQVDRSTGELFF; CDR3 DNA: TGTGCCAGCAGCCAAGTGGACAGATCGACCGGGGAGCTGTTTTTT
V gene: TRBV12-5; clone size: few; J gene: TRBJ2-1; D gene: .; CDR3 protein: CASAQTGNEQFF; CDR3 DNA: TGTGCTAGTGCCCAAACCGGGAATGAGCAGTTCTTC
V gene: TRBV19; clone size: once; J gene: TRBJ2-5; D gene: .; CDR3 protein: CASRGVRGETQYF; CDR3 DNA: TGTGCCAGCCGCGGGGTGAGAGGAGAGACCCAGTACTTC
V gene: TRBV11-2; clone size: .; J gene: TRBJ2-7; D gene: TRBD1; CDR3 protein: CASSLGQGHSEQYF; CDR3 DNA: TGTGCCAGCAGCTTAGGACAGGGTCATAGCGAGCAGTACTTC
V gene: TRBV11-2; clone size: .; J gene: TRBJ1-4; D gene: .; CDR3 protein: CASSRAGREGEKLFF; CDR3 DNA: TGTGCCAGCAGCCGCGCAGGCCGGGAGGGTGAAAAACTGTTTTTT
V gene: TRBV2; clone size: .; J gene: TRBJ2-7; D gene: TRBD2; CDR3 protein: CASSEDPPSGRRYEQYF; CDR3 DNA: TGTGCCAGCAGTGAAGACCCTCCTAGCGGGAGAAGGTACGAGCAGTACTTC
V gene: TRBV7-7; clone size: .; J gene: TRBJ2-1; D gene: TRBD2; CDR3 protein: CASSPSGTSGYNEQFF; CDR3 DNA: TGTGCCAGCAGCCCGTCCGGGACTAGCGGCTACAATGAGCAGTTCTTC